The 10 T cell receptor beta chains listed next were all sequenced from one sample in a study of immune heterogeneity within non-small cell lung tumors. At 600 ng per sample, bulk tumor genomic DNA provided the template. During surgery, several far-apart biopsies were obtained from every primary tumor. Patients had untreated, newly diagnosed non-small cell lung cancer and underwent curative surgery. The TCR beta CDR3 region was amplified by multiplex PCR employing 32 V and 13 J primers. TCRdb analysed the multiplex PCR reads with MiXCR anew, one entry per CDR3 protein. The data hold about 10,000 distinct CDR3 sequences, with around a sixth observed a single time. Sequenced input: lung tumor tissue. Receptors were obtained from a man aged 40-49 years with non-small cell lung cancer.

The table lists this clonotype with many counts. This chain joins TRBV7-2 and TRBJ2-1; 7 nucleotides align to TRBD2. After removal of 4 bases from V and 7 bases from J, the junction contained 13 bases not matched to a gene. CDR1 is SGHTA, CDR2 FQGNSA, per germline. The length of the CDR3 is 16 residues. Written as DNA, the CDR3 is TGTGCCAGCAGCTCAGGCGGCGGGGGATTTTTAAATGAGCAGTTCTTC. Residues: CASSSGGGGFLNEQFF.

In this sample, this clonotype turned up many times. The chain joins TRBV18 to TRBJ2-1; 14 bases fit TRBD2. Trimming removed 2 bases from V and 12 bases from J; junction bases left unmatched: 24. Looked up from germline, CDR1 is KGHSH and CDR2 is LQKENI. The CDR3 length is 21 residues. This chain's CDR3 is CASSPGTAGTSGSQGLIGQFF. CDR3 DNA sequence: TGTGCCAGCTCACCAGGGACAGCAGGGACTAGCGGGAGCCAGGGATTGATCGGGCAGTTCTTC.

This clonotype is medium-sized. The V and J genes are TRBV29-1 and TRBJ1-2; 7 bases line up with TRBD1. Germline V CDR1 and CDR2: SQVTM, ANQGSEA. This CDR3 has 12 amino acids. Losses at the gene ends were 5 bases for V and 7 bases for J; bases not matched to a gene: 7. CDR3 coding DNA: TGCAGCGTTTCGACAGGGAGGGGTGGCTACACCTTC. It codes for CSVSTGRGGYTF.

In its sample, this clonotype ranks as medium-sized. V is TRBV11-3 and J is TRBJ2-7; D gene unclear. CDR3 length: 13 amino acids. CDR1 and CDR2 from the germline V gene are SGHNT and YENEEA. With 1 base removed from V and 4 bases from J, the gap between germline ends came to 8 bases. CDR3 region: CASSLGEQYEQYF. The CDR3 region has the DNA TGTGCCAGCAGCTTAGGTGAACAATACGAGCAGTACTTC.

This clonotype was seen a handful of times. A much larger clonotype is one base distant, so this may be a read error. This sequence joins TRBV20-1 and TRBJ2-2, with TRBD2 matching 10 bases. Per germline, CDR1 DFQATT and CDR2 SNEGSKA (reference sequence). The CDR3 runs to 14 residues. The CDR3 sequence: CSSRRTSGTGELFF. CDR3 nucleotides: TGCAGTTCTAGGAGGACTAGCGGCACCGGGGAGCTGTTTTTT.

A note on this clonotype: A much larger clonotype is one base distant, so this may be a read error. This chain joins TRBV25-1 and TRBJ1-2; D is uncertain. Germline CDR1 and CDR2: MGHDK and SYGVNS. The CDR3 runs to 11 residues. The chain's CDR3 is CASRFGGGCTF. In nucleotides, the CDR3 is TGTGCCAGCAGATTTGGTGGTGGCTGCACCTTC.

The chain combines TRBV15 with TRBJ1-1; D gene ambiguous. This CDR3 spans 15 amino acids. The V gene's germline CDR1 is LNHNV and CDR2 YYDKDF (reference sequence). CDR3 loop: CDASREPGRRFEAFF. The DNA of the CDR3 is TGTGACGCCAGCAGAGAACCGGGCCGAAGATTTGAAGCTTTCTTT.

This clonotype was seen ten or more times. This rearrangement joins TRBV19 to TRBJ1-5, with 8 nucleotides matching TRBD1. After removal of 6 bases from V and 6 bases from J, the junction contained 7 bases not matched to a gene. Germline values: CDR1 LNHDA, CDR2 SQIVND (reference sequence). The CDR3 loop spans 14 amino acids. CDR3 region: CASSETGDTQPQHF. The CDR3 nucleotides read TGTGCCAGTAGCGAGACAGGGGATACTCAGCCCCAGCATTTT. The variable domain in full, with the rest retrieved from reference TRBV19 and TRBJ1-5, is DGGITQSPKYLFRKEGQNVTLSCEQNLNHDAMYWYRQDPGQGLRLIYYSQIVNDFQKGDIAEGYSVSREKKESFPLTVTSAQKNPTAFYLCASSETGDTQPQHFGDGTRLSIL.

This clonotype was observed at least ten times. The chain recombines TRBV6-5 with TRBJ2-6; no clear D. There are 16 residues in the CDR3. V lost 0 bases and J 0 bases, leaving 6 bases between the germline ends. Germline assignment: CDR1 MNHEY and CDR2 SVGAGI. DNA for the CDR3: TGTGCCAGCAGTTACTCTCAGTACTCTGGGGCCAACGTCCTGACTTTC. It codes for CASSYSQYSGANVLTF.

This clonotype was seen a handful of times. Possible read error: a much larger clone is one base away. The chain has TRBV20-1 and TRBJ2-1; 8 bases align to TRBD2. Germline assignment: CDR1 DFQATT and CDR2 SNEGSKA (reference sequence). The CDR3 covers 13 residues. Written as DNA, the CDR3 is TGCATTGCAGGCTCGAGCGGGAGCGGCGAGCAGTTCTTC. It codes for CIAGSSGSGEQFF.